A selection of T cell receptor beta chains follows, all from one sample in a study of Graves' ophthalmopathy and Graves' hyperthyroidism. TCRdb ran MiXCR on the multiplex PCR reads and lists one entry per CDR3 protein. The sample records over 500,000 distinct CDR3 sequences, 22% being singletons. The specimen sequenced was peripheral blood. The receptors here all came from a woman aged 18 to 35 with stable Graves' hyperthyroidism. Some clones in this sample may be carry-over from other donors' samples. Each CDR3 is given with its conserved first and last residue. D genes are given only for firm matches. Where a row states a size, it is once, few, many or the class of an expanded clone; other rows omit it.

clone size,V gene,J gene,D gene,CDR3 DNA,CDR3 protein
many,TRBV6-5,TRBJ1-2,.,TGTGCCAGCACCTCAGACAAGGCTGGCTATGGCTACACCTTC,CASTSDKAGYGYTF
.,TRBV12-3/TRBV12-4,TRBJ1-1,.,TGTGCCAGCGGATATGAAGCTTTCTTT,CASGYEAFF
.,TRBV20-1,TRBJ2-6,TRBD1,TGCAGTGCCCAGCCGGGACAGACTATAGGTGGGGCCAACGTCCTGACTTTC,CSAQPGQTIGGANVLTF
many,TRBV5-1,TRBJ1-1,.,TGCGCCAGCTTCGAGCCGGGGAACACTGAAGCTTTCTTT,CASFEPGNTEAFF
many,TRBV28,TRBJ1-2,TRBD1,TGTGCCAGCAGAAGACCATCGGGACAGGGGGACTATGGCTACACCTTC,CASRRPSGQGDYGYTF
many,TRBV3-1,TRBJ1-1,.,TGTGCCAGCAGCCGTTGGGAGGGTTTGAACACTGAAGCTTTCTTT,CASSRWEGLNTEAFF
many,TRBV6-5,TRBJ1-2,.,TGTGCCAGCAGTATGGGACAAGGGCAACTCGACACCTTC,CASSMGQGQLDTF
.,TRBV10-2,TRBJ1-1,.,TGCGCCAGCAGTGAGTCCGGAATCACCATGAACACTGAAGCTTTCTTT,CASSESGITMNTEAFF
.,TRBV24-1,TRBJ1-2,.,TGTGCCACCAGTGGGGGCACAGGGAACTATGGCTACACCTTC,CATSGGTGNYGYTF
many,TRBV12-3/TRBV12-4,TRBJ1-2,.,TGTGCCAGCAGCACAAGCGTTAACTATGGCTACACCTTC,CASSTSVNYGYTF
few,TRBV6-5,TRBJ2-7,.,TGTGCCAGCAGTTACAGGGGCCCCTCGCGCGAGCAGTACTTC,CASSYRGPSREQYF
.,TRBV5-1,TRBJ2-5,TRBD1,TGCGCCAGCAGCCGGACGGGACAGCTATTTCAAGAGACCCAGTACTTC,CASSRTGQLFQETQYF
many,TRBV15,TRBJ2-7,.,TGTGCCACCAGCAGAGATCAGGGCACAGCGATCTACGAGCAGTACTTC,CATSRDQGTAIYEQYF
many,TRBV6-1,TRBJ1-2,.,TGTGCCAGCACCAAAGGGCATGGCTACACCTTC,CASTKGHGYTF
.,TRBV7-9,TRBJ2-7,.,TGTGCCAGCAGCCAACCGGAGGGGGCCGAGCAGTACTTC,CASSQPEGAEQYF
many,TRBV19,TRBJ1-1,.,TGTGCCAGTAACTTAGGGGTGGCTGAAGCTTTCTTT,CASNLGVAEAFF
few,TRBV5-6,TRBJ1-2,.,TGTGCCAGCAGCTTCCGGGAAGCTAACTATGGCTACACCTTC,CASSFREANYGYTF
few,TRBV5-1,TRBJ2-5,TRBD1,TGCGCCAGCAGCTGGGGACAGAGGGAGACCCAGTACTTC,CASSWGQRETQYF
.,TRBV6-5,TRBJ2-5,TRBD2,TGTGCCAGCATGTTAGCGGGGGGGCTGGAGACCCAGTACTTC,CASMLAGGLETQYF
many,TRBV12-3/TRBV12-4,TRBJ1-2,.,TGTGCCAGCAGTTTACGTTCTATAGGCTACACCTTC,CASSLRSIGYTF
many,TRBV7-3,TRBJ2-7,.,TGTGCCAGCAGCCCCACCGGGGAAACCTACGAGCAGTACTTC,CASSPTGETYEQYF
many,TRBV28,TRBJ1-5,.,TGTGCCAGCAGTCCCGGGACCGCCCCTCAGCCCCAGCATTTT,CASSPGTAPQPQHF
many,TRBV28,TRBJ2-5,TRBD2,TGTGCCAGCAGTACACCTGTAGCGGGAGTAGAGACCCAGTACTTC,CASSTPVAGVETQYF
.,TRBV6-5,TRBJ2-7,.,TGTGCCAGCAGTTACTCGATATCTGGGTTGGGCGAGCAGTACTTC,CASSYSISGLGEQYF
once,TRBV29-1,TRBJ1-1,.,TGCAGCGTTGCCCTTGGCTTGAACACTGAAGCTTTCTTT,CSVALGLNTEAFF
many,TRBV5-1,TRBJ2-2,TRBD2,TGCGCCAGCAGCTTCCGTCGGGGGGACCACACCGGGGAGCTGTTTTTT,CASSFRRGDHTGELFF
.,TRBV6-7,TRBJ1-2,.,TGTGCCAGCAGTTACTGGATTGGCTACACCTTC,CASSYWIGYTF
many,TRBV20-1,TRBJ2-2,.,TGCAGTGCTAGAGGGCCGGGACTCTCCGGGGAGCTGTTTTTT,CSARGPGLSGELFF
many,TRBV28,TRBJ1-5,TRBD1,TGTGCCAGCAGCGGGACAGGGGCGGATCAGCCCCAGCATTTT,CASSGTGADQPQHF
.,TRBV5-4,TRBJ2-7,TRBD2,TGTGCCAGCAGCGCGGGACTAGTGGGCGAGCAGTACTTC,CASSAGLVGEQYF
.,TRBV2,TRBJ1-2,.,TGTGCCAGCAGTGGCGAGGGATGGTATGGCTACACCTTC,CASSGEGWYGYTF
many,TRBV14,TRBJ2-4,TRBD1,TGTGCCAGCAGCCTCCTAAGGCGACAGGGGGTAGCCAAAAACATTCAGTACTTC,CASSLLRRQGVAKNIQYF
many,TRBV6-4,TRBJ1-1,.,TGTGCCAGCAGGCCAGGGGAAGCGAACACTGAAGCTTTCTTT,CASRPGEANTEAFF